The present entry profiles one T cell receptor (beta chain) with its context. Original methodology: Reference gene primer amplification gave nucleated cell count estimates. Some clones are missing from TCRdb's copy, which holds only in-frame ones; the method was immunoSEQ multiplex PCR. D and trimming were read from the DNA, whereas the V and J calls and clone size are those reported in that table. This sample carries some 35,000 clones, approximately 80% of them seen once, and the ten largest clones take under 35%. The source of the sample is a study of blood T cell repertoires in COVID-19. Study-level information: The samples span acute and convalescent COVID-19 from the United States, Italy and Spain.

Germline values: CDR1 SGHRS, CDR2 YFSETQ. The CDR3 totals 16 residues. Trimming cost V 4 bases and J 0 bases, with 13 bases left between them. The sequence derives from a man at least 80 years old with acute or convalescent COVID-19. The chain combines TRBV5-1 with TRBJ2-2, with D unresolved. Sample: peripheral blood. CDR3 coding DNA: TGCGCCAGCAGCCCTTCAGGCTCTCCGAACACCGGGGAGCTGTTTTTT. Amino acids: CASSPSGSPNTGELFF.